The clone carrying this TCR beta chain was counted only a few times. What it recognizes is unknown. The data derive from a study of T cell responses to AZD1222 COVID-19 vaccine. General study results and limits: In a largely white British group with more females than males, clonal diversity was possibly underestimated. Researchers report vaccine-associated CD4 TCRs spanning spike, with dominance at 160-218 and 743-854. Two AZD1222 administrations were followed by greater Spike-specific TCR breadth and depth.

CDR1 SGHTA and CDR2 FQGTGA come from the germline V gene. V was shortened by 1 base and J by 5 bases, with 14 bases between the two germline ends. This CDR3 has 15 residues. TCRdb keeps only in-frame clones here, not all; method: immunoSEQ multiplex PCR. The sample holds roughly 100,000 clones, about 89% seen once. The sample here was peripheral blood, taken 28 days after the second dose of the MenACWY control vaccine. The TCR comes from an adult who received the MenACWY meningococcal vaccine as a control. V usage is TRBV7-3 and J usage is TRBJ1-2; D is ambiguous. Here the CDR3 reads CASSLIPQSRYGYTF. As DNA, the CDR3 is TGTGCCAGCAGCTTAATACCCCAGAGCAGATATGGCTACACCTTC.